This entry concerns a single T cell receptor (beta chain). Some clones are missing from TCRdb's copy, which holds only in-frame ones; the method was immunoSEQ multiplex PCR. The repertoire holds hundreds of thousands of clones, with roughly 94% as singletons. This entry is derived from a study of Ad26.COV2.S vaccination and SARS-CoV-2 variants. This CDR3 has 13 amino acids. Germline CDR1 and CDR2: ENHRY and SYGVKD. The V and J ends lost 6 bases and 5 bases respectively, with 13 bases between them. The rearrangement joins TRBV10-3 to TRBJ1-1; unclear D gene. This sequence was found in a human donor who had recovered from COVID-19. Sequencing was performed on peripheral blood, taken after recovery from COVID-19. CDR3 DNA: TGTGCCATCAGAGACGACCTAGCGACTGAAGCTTTCTTT. It specifies CAIRDDLATEAFF.